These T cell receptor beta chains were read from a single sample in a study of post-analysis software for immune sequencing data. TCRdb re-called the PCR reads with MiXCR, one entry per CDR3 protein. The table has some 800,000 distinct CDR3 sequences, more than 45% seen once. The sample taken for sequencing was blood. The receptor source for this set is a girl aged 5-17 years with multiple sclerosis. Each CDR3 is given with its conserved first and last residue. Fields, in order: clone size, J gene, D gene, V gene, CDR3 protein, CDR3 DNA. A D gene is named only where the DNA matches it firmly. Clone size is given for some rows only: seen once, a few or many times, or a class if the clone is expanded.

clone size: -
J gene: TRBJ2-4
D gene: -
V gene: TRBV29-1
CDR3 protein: CSVVERQNIQYF
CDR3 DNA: TGCAGCGTTGTAGAGAGGCAAAACATTCAGTACTTC

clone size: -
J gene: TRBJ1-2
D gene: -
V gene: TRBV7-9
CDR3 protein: CASSEGLPNGYTF
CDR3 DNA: TGTGCCAGCAGCGAGGGCCTGCCCAATGGCTACACCTTC

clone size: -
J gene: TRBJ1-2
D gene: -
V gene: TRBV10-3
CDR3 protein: CAISEKGVTYGYTF
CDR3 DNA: TGTGCCATCAGTGAGAAGGGGGTTACCTATGGCTACACCTTC

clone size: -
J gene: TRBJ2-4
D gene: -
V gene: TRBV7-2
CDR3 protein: CASSFNGGNIQYF
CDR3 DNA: TGTGCCAGCAGCTTTAACGGCGGAAACATTCAGTACTTC

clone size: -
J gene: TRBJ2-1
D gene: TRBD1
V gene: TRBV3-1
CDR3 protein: CASSPRTGQNEQFF
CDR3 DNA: TGTGCCAGCAGCCCCCGGACAGGCCAGAATGAGCAGTTCTTC

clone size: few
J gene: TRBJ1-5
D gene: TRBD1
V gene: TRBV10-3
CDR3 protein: CAISDHMTGTSNQPQHF
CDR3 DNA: TGTGCCATCAGTGATCATATGACAGGGACTAGCAATCAGCCCCAGCATTTT

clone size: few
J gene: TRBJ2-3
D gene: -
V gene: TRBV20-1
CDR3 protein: CSASPFAGAVNLADTQYF
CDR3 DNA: TGCAGTGCTAGTCCCTTTGCGGGGGCGGTCAATTTGGCAGATACGCAGTATTTT

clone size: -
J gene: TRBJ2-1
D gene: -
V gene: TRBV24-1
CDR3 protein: CATSDQGHSSYNEQFF
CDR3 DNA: TGTGCCACCAGTGACCAAGGACATAGCTCCTACAATGAGCAGTTCTTC

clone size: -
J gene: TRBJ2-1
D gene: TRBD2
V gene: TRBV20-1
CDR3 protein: CSATWRESDEQFF
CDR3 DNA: TGCAGTGCTACGTGGCGGGAGTCAGATGAGCAGTTCTTC

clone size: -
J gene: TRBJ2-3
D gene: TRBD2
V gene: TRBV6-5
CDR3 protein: CASSYSRLAGADTQYF
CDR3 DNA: TGTGCCAGCAGTTACTCGCGGCTAGCGGGAGCAGATACGCAGTATTTT

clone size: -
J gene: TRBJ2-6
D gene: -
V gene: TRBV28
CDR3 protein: CAVGSTNSGANVLTF
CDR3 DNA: TGTGCCGTGGGGTCTACGAACTCTGGGGCCAACGTCCTGACTTTC

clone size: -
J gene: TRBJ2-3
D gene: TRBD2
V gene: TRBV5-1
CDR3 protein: CASSSLAEGTDTQYF
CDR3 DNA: TGCGCCAGCAGCTCTCTAGCGGAAGGCACAGATACGCAGTATTTT

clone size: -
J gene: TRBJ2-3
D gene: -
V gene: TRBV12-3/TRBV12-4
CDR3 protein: CASSLSGSRSTDTQYF
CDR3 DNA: TGTGCCAGCAGTTTATCAGGGTCGAGAAGCACAGATACGCAGTATTTT

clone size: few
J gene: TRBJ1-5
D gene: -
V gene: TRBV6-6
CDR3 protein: CASTQGINQPQHF
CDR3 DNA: TGTGCCAGCACCCAGGGGATCAATCAGCCCCAGCATTTT

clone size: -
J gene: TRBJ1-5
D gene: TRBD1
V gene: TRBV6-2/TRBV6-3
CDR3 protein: CASSYLIGTGHGSNQPQHF
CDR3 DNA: TGTGCCAGCAGTTACTTAATCGGGACAGGTCACGGCAGCAATCAGCCCCAGCATTTT

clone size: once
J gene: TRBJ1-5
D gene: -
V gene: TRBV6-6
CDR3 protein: CASTEEGPPQHF
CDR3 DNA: TGTGCCAGCACCGAAGAGGGACCCCCCCAGCATTTT

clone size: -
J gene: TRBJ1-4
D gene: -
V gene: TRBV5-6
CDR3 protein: CASSLAGGSEGEKRFF
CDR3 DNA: TGTGCCAGCAGCTTGGCCGGAGGCTCCGAGGGTGAAAAACGGTTTTTT

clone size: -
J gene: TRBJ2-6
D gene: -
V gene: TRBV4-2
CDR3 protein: CASSQYRETGANALTF
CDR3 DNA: TGTGCCAGCAGCCAATACAGGGAAACTGGGGCCAACGCCCTGACTTTC

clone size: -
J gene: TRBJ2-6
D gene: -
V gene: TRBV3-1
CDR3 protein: CASSRNSLGPSGANVLTF
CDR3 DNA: TGTGCCAGCAGCCGGAACTCCCTTGGCCCCTCTGGGGCCAACGTCCTGACTTTC

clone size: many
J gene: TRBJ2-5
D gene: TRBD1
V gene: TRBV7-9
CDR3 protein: CASRTGGETQYF
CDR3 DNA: TGTGCCAGCCGGACAGGCGGGGAGACCCAGTACTTC

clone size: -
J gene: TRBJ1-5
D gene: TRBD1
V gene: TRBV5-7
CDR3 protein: CASSLEPQGVCSQHF
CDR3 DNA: TGTGCCAGCAGCTTGGAGCCACAGGGGGTTTGCTCCCAGCATTTT

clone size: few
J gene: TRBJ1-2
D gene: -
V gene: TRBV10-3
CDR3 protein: CAISDSNDDGYTF
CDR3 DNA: TGTGCCATCAGTGATTCGAACGATGATGGCTACACCTTC

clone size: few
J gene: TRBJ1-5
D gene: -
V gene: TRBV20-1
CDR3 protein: CSASTERSQPQHF
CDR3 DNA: TGCAGTGCGTCCACAGAACGGAGTCAGCCCCAGCATTTT

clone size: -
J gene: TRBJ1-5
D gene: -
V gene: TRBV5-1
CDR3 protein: CASSLDGGHQHF
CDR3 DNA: TGCGCCAGCAGCTTGGACGGGGGGCACCAGCATTTT

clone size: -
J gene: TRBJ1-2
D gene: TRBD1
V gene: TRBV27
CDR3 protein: CASSYRGPRYGYTF
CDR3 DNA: TGTGCCAGCAGCTACAGGGGCCCCCGGTATGGCTACACCTTC